The T cell receptor (beta chain) under discussion was sequenced for a study of blood T cells in healthy people across ages. This CDR3 spans 10 amino acids. Germline CDR1 reads MNHNY; CDR2 reads SVGAGI (reference sequence). Together with a sample-barcoded 5' primer, a J-beta primer mix was included in a second PCR lasting about 7 to 11 cycles. TCRdb independently ran MiXCR on the 5' RACE reads; one entry per CDR3 protein. This table holds 800,000 or so distinct CDR3 sequences, around a quarter found once. The data were also submitted as part of a second study, on T cells of mothers and their children. That source adds: Over five children, together with their three healthy Caucasian mothers, made up the donors. The authors detected no persistent microchimeric T cell clones.

The chain recombines TRBV6-6 with TRBJ1-1; unclear D gene. Specimen: blood. The sequence came from a boy younger than 18 in good health. The CDR3 spells CATAGPEAFF. The DNA for the CDR3 is TGTGCAACCGCTGGCCCTGAAGCTTTCTTT.